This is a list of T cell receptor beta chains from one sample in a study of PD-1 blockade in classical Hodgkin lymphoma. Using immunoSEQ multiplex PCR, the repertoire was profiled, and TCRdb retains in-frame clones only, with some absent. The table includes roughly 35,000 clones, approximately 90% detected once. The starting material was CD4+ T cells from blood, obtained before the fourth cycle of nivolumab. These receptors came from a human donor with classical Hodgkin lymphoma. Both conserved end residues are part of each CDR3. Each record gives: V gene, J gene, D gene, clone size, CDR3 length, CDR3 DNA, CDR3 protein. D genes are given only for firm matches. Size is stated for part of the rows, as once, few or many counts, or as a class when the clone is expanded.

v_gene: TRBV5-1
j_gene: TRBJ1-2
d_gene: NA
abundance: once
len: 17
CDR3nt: TGCGCCAGCAGCTTGGGACGGGAGCGGTTCGTTAGCTATGGCTACACCTTC
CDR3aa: CASSLGRERFVSYGYTF

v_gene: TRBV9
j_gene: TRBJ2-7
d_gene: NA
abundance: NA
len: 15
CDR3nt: TGTGCCAGCAGCGTAGCCCCCTACGCAGCCTACGAGCAGTACTTC
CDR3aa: CASSVAPYAAYEQYF

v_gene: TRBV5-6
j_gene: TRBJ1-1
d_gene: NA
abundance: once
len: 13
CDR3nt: TGTGCCAGCAGCTTGACACGATACACTGAAGCTTTCTTT
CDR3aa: CASSLTRYTEAFF

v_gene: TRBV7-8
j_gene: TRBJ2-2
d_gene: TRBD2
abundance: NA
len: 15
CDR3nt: TGTGCCAGCAGCCCAGCGGGAGGGCCGTCCGGGGAGCTGTTTTTT
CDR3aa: CASSPAGGPSGELFF

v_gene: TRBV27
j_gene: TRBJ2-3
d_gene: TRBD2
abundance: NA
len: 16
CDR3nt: TGTGCCAGCAGTCCGGAAGCGGGACTAAACACAGATACGCAGTATTTT
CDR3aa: CASSPEAGLNTDTQYF

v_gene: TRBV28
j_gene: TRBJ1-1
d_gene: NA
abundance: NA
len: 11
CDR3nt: TGTGCCAGCAGTTCAAACACTGAAGCTTTCTTT
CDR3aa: CASSSNTEAFF

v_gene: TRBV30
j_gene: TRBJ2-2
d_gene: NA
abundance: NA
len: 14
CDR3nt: TGTGCCTGGATAACGGGGTCTGGTGCCGGGGAGCTGTTTTTT
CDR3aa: CAWITGSGAGELFF

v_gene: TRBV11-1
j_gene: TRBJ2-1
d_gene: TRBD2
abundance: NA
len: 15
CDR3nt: TGTGCCAGCAGCTGGACTAGCGGGAGTTACAATGAGCAGTTCTTC
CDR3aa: CASSWTSGSYNEQFF

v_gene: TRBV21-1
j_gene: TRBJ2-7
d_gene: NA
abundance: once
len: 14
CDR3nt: TGTGCCAGCAGCAAAGATGGCAGGGCCTACGAGCAGTACTTC
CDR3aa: CASSKDGRAYEQYF

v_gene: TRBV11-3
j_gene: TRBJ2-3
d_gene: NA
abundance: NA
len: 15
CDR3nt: TGTGCCAGCAGCTTATCGCCGGGAGAGGTAGATACGCAGTATTTT
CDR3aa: CASSLSPGEVDTQYF

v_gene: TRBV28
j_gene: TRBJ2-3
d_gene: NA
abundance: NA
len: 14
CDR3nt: TGTGCCAGCAGCCCCCCCGTGCGGCAAGATACGCAGTATTTT
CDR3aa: CASSPPVRQDTQYF

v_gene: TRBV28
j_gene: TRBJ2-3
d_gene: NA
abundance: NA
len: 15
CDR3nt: TGTGCCAGCAGTTTCGCTGGAATCGTGACAGATACGCAGTATTTT
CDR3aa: CASSFAGIVTDTQYF

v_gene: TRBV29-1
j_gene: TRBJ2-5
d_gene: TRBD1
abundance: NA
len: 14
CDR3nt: TGCAGCGCCTCCCCGGGACAGGGGGTGAGGGAGCAGTACTTC
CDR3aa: CSASPGQGVREQYF

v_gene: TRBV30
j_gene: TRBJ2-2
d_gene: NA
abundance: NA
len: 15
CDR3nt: TGTGCCTGGAGTCCCGTCGGGACATCCCCCGGGGAGCTGTTTTTT
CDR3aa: CAWSPVGTSPGELFF

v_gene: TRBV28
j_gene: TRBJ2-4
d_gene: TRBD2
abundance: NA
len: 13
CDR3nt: TGTGCCAGCACGAGCCCGGGACTAGCGGGAGGAGGGTTC
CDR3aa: CASTSPGLAGGGF

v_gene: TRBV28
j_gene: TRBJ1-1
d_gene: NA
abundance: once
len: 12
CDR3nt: TGTGCCAGCAGTTTCAGGTTTACTGAAGCTTTCTTT
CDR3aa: CASSFRFTEAFF

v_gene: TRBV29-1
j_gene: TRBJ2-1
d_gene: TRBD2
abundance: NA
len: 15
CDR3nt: TGCAGCGTTGGGTTCCGACTAGCGGGCGACAATGAGCAGTTCTTC
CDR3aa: CSVGFRLAGDNEQFF

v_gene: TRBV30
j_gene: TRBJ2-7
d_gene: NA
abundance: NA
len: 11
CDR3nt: TGTGCTAGGGACGGCATCTACGAGCAGTACTTC
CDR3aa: CARDGIYEQYF

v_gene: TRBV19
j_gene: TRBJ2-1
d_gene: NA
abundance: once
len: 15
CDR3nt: TGTGCCAGTAGTGGTCGGGGGATTTCCTACAATGAGCAGTTCTTC
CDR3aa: CASSGRGISYNEQFF

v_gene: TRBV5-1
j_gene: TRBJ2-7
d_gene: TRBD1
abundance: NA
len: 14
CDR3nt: TGCGCCAATCTGGACCGGGACAGAACCTACGAGCAGTACTTC
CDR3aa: CANLDRDRTYEQYF

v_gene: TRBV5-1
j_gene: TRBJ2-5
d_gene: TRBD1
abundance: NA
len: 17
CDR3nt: TGCGCCAGCAGCCCCACTCCGGGACAGGGGAGTCAAGAGACCCAGTACTTC
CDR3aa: CASSPTPGQGSQETQYF

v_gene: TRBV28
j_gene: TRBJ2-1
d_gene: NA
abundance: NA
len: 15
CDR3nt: TGTGCCAGCAGTCCCTTTTGGAGCTCCTACAATGAGCAGTTCTTC
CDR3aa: CASSPFWSSYNEQFF

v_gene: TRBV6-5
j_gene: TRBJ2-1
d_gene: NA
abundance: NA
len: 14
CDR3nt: TGTGCCAGCAGTTACTCGAGTAACAGGTATGAGCAGTTCTTC
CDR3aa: CASSYSSNRYEQFF

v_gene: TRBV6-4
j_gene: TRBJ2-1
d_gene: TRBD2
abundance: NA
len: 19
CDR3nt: TGTGCCAGCAGTGACTCGGGTCTTTCGGCCAGCGGGAGAGTTAATGAGCAGTTCTTC
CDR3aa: CASSDSGLSASGRVNEQFF

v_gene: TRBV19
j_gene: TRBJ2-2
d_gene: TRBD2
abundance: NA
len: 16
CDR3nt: TGTGCCAGTAGTGAGACTAGCGGGAGTCTGGGCGGGGAGCTGTTTTTT
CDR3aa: CASSETSGSLGGELFF

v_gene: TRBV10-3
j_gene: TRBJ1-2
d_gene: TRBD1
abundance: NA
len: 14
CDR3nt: TGTGCCATCAGACCGGACAGGGCGTATTATGGCTACACCTTC
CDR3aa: CAIRPDRAYYGYTF

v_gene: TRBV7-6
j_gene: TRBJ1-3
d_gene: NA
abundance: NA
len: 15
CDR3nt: TGTGCCAGCAGCTTAGATGTGGATTCTGGAAACACCATATATTTT
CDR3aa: CASSLDVDSGNTIYF

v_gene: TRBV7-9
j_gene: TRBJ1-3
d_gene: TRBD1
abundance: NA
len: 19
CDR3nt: TGTGCCAGCAGCTTTTATGCGACCCCTGACAGGGGGCTTGGAAACACCATATATTTT
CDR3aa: CASSFYATPDRGLGNTIYF

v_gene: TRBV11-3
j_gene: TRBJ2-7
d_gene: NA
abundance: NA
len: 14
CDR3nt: TGTGCCAGCAGCCCCGGACGGTGGGGGTACGAGCAGTACTTC
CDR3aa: CASSPGRWGYEQYF

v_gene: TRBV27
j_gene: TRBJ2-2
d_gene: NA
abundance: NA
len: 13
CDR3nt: TGTGCCAGCAGCTTCACTCGGACCGGGGAGCTGTTTTTT
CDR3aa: CASSFTRTGELFF

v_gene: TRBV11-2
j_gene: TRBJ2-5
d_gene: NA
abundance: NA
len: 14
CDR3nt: TGTGCCAGCAGACCGGGGGGCAGAGGGGAGACCCAGTACTTC
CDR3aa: CASRPGGRGETQYF

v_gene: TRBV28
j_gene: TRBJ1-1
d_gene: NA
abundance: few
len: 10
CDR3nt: TGTGCCAGCAGCAACACTGAAGCTTTCTTT
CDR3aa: CASSNTEAFF

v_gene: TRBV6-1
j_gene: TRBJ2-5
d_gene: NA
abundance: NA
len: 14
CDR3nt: TGTGCCAGCAGTCGGCTAGCCAACCAAGAGACCCAGTACTTC
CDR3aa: CASSRLANQETQYF

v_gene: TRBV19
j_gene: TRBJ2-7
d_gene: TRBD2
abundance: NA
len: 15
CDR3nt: TGTGCCAGTAGTCTGGCGGGGGGGAGATCCTACGAGCAGTACTTC
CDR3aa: CASSLAGGRSYEQYF

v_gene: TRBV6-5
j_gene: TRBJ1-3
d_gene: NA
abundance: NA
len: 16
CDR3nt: TGTGCCAGCAGTTACTCGGGGGGACTCTCTGGAAACACCATATATTTT
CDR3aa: CASSYSGGLSGNTIYF

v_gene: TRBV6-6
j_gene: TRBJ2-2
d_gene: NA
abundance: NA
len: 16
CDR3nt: TGTGCCAGCAGTGTGGGTTGGGGCGCGAACACCGGGGAGCTGTTTTTT
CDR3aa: CASSVGWGANTGELFF

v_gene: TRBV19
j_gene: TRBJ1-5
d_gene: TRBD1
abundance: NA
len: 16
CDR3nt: TGTGCCAGTAGTCCCCGGGACAGTTATAGCAATCAGCCCCAGCATTTT
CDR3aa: CASSPRDSYSNQPQHF

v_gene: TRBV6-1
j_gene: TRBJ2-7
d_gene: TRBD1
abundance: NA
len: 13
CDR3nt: TGTGCCACCTCGGACAGGGGGCGACGCGAGCAGTACTTC
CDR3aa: CATSDRGRREQYF

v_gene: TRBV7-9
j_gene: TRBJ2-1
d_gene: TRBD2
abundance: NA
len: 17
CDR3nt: TGTGCCAGCAGCTTAGAGTTAATAGCGGGAGGTTACAATGAGCAGTTCTTC
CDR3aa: CASSLELIAGGYNEQFF

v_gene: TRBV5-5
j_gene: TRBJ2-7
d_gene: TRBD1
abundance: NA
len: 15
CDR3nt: TGTGCCAGCAGCTTGGGGACAGGAGTTTCCTACGAGCAGTACTTC
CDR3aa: CASSLGTGVSYEQYF